The entry below describes one T cell receptor (beta chain). Its antigen remains unknown. Using immunoSEQ multiplex PCR, the repertoire was profiled, and TCRdb retains in-frame clones only, with some absent. The sample includes tens of thousands of clones, about nine tenths of them seen just once. This sample is drawn from a study of OX40 agonist ivuxolimab in advanced cancers. Study details: Mean age 60 years, range roughly 20 to 85; about 85% male.

This CDR3 comprises 12 residues. Trimming shortened V by 8 bases and J by 8 bases, and 12 bases separated the two germline ends. CDR1 is MDHEN, CDR2 SYDVKM, per germline. Whole-study results and caveats: On average, CD8+ T cells had more expanded clones than CD4+.

V gene TRBV28 combines with J gene TRBJ1-4; D might be TRBD1 (6 bases). Sequencing used CD4+ or CD8+ T cells sorted from blood, obtained in a trial of the OX40 agonist ivuxolimab. The TCR sequence derives from an adult with an advanced solid tumor such as melanoma, head and neck, liver or kidney cancer. The chain's CDR3 is CASGWTVEKLFF. As DNA, the CDR3 is TGTGCCAGCGGATGGACAGTCGAAAAACTGTTTTTT.